The 26 T cell receptor beta chains presented below share a single source sample, sequenced in a study of T cell repertoires in cytomegalovirus infection. TCRdb analysed the reads with MiXCR anew, one entry per CDR3 protein. The sample holds roughly 720,000 distinct CDR3 sequences; roughly a third are singletons and the top ten take roughly 2.9%. Sequenced: PBMCs. The receptors originated from a human donor in good health (CMV status not recorded). Some clones in this sample may be carry-over from other donors' samples.

This clonotype has a handful of counts. The rearrangement uses TRBV7-8 and TRBJ1-1; D gene unclear. Germline V gene data show CDR1 as SGHVS and CDR2 as FQNEAQ. The CDR3 is made up of 14 amino acids. V gave up 0 bases and J gave up 7 bases, with 12 bases separating them. This CDR3 is CASSLAVAGFEAFF. CDR3 coding DNA: TGTGCCAGCAGCTTAGCGGTGGCAGGCTTTGAAGCTTTCTTT.

The chain carries TRBV7-9 and TRBJ1-1; possibly TRBD1 for D (5 bases). The CDR3 totals 15 residues. Germline V gene data show CDR1 as SEHNR and CDR2 as FQNEAQ (reference sequence). The V gene lost 7 bases and the J gene lost 1 base, with 16 bases spanning the gap. This CDR3 is CASIQVTGWNTEAFF. Written as DNA, the CDR3 is TGTGCCAGCATCCAGGTAACAGGATGGAACACTGAAGCTTTCTTT.

This clonotype has a count of ten or more. V is TRBV6-1 and J is TRBJ2-7; 14 nucleotides agree with TRBD2. The CDR3 has 16 residues. Germline assignment: CDR1 MNHNS and CDR2 SASEGT. The ends lost 5 bases at V and 3 bases at J; junction bases unmatched: 6. CDR3 residues: CASSQTSGGAFYEQYF. CDR3 DNA sequence: TGTGCCAGCAGTCAGACTAGCGGGGGGGCTTTCTACGAGCAGTACTTC.

This clonotype was seen ten or more times. The CDR3 protein is CASSPARDRGGSDTEAFF. In DNA form, the CDR3 reads TGTGCCAGCAGCCCAGCGCGGGACAGGGGAGGATCGGACACTGAAGCTTTCTTT. The gene calls are TRBV7-4 and TRBJ1-1; TRBD1 matches 10 bases. J lost 3 bases, V lost 5 bases, and 15 bases had no gene match. This CDR3 region has 18 residues. The germline CDR1 and CDR2 sequences are SGHVT and SQSDAQ.

This clonotype has just a few counts. The CDR3 protein is CASSPAGTGSLGANVLTF. CDR3 DNA sequence: TGTGCCAGCAGCCCTGCCGGGACAGGGAGTCTTGGGGCCAACGTCCTGACTTTC. The rearrangement uses TRBV28 and TRBJ2-6, with 9 bases that match TRBD1. CDR1 is MDHEN, CDR2 SYDVKM, per germline. V lost 6 bases and J lost 3; bases outside the gene matches: 12. The CDR3 covers 18 residues.

This clonotype has just a few counts. The V gene is TRBV5-1, the J gene TRBJ2-5; D is unclear. CDR1 SGHRS and CDR2 YFSETQ come from the germline V gene. The CDR3 contains 15 residues. V lost 0 bases and J 5 bases, leaving 14 bases between the germline ends. CDR3 in DNA: TGCGCCAGCAGCTTGGGTGTACAGCCCATCGAGACCCAGTACTTC. Encoded protein: CASSLGVQPIETQYF.

This chain connects TRBV20-1 to TRBJ2-5; 7 nucleotides line up with TRBD2. The CDR3 covers 13 residues. Germline CDR1 reads DFQATT; CDR2 reads SNEGSKA (reference sequence). V shed 6 bases, J shed 5 bases, and the junction held 9 bases outside the gene matches. CDR3 DNA sequence: TGCAGTGCAAGGACTAGGGCTGGGGAGACCCAGTACTTC. Translating it yields CSARTRAGETQYF.

A word on this clonotype: A much more abundant neighbour one base away suggests this may be a read error. CDR3 sequence: CASSLGTGFEQYF. The DNA of the CDR3 is TGTGCCAGCAGCTTAGGGACAGGGTTTGAGCAGTACTTC. The chain carries TRBV7-6 and TRBJ2-7, with 8 nucleotides matching TRBD1. The V segment lost 1 base and the J segment 7 bases; nucleotides outside the gene matches: 3. Germline V CDR1 and CDR2: SGHVS, FNYEAQ. The CDR3 has 13 amino acids.

This clonotype was counted many times. V gene TRBV7-2 combines with J gene TRBJ2-5; D might be TRBD2 (5 bases). Trimming pared 6 bases from V and 5 bases from J, leaving 13 bases between. The germline CDR1 and CDR2 sequences are SGHTA and FQGNSA. CDR3 length: 13 amino acids. The CDR3 region has the DNA TGTGCCAGCAGTCCTACTAGGAGGGAGACCCAGTACTTC. This gives the protein CASSPTRRETQYF.

The CDR3 sequence: CASSSSGGLNQPQHF. The CDR3 DNA sequence: TGTGCCAGCAGTTCCTCCGGGGGATTAAATCAGCCCCAGCATTTT. The chain recombines TRBV28 with TRBJ1-5, with D possibly TRBD1 on 5 matching bases. The CDR3 has 15 amino acids. Germline-derived CDR1 and CDR2 are MDHEN and SYDVKM. Trimming removed 4 bases from V and 4 bases from J, with 14 bases in between. Looking up the rest from reference TRBV28 and TRBJ1-5 gives the full variable domain: DVKVTQSSRYLVKRTGEKVFLECVQDMDHENMFWYRQDPGLGLRLIYFSYDVKMKEKGDIPEGYSVSREKKERFSLILESASTNQTSMYLCASSSSGGLNQPQHFGDGTRLSIL.

Note on this clonotype: A read error may produce the germline difference seen at one junction end. CDR3 nucleotide sequence: TGCAGTGCCTCGGGACTAGCGGGAGTCACCGATATGCAGTATTTT. It yields the protein CSASGLAGVTDMQYF. The chain uses TRBV20-1 and TRBJ2-3, with 14 bases lining up with TRBD2. The germline CDR1 and CDR2 sequences are DFQATT and SNEGSKA (reference sequence). This CDR3 has 15 residues.

V usage is TRBV20-1 and J usage is TRBJ2-1; 9 nucleotides agree with TRBD2. CDR1 is DFQATT, CDR2 SNEGSKA, per germline (reference sequence). The V gene end was trimmed by 6 bases and the J gene end by 9 bases; junction bases not matched to a gene: 3. The CDR3 runs to 11 residues. The DNA for the CDR3 is TGCAGTGCACAGCGGGAGGTTGAGCAGTTCTTC. It yields the protein CSAQREVEQFF.

This clonotype was found a few times. The rearrangement uses TRBV7-2 and TRBJ2-7, with 9 bases identical to TRBD1. Germline loops: CDR1 SGHTA, CDR2 FQGNSA. The CDR3 has 15 residues. Germline trimming cut 4 bases from V and 3 bases from J; bases unmatched to any gene: 7. This CDR3 is CASSSRQGGGYEQYF. The CDR3 coding sequence is TGTGCCAGCAGCTCCCGACAGGGGGGGGGCTACGAGCAGTACTTC.

The rearrangement links TRBV7-6 to TRBJ2-3; D unclear. From germline, CDR1 is SGHVS and CDR2 FNYEAQ. The CDR3 extends over 12 amino acids. The ends were cut back, 0 bases at V and 10 bases at J, with 8 bases in the middle. The CDR3, as DNA: TGTGCCAGCAGCTTAGCAGATTCCTCGCAGTATTTT. Its translation: CASSLADSSQYF. Based on the CDR3 plus reference TRBV7-6 and TRBJ2-3, the full variable domain is GAGVSQSPRYKVTKRGQDVALRCDPISGHVSLYWYRQALGQGPEFLTYFNYEAQQDKSGLPNDRFSAERPEGSISTLTIQRTEQRDSAMYRCASSLADSSQYFGPGTRLTVL.

The J gene is TRBJ2-5, the V gene TRBV9, with D tentatively TRBD1 (6 bases). This CDR3 is built from 15 residues. Germline CDR1 reads SGDLS; CDR2 reads YYNGEE. Trimming cost V 3 bases and J 1 base, with 13 bases left between them. The CDR3, as DNA: TGTGCCAGCAGCGAGTCCCCAGGGGTCCAAGAGACCCAGTACTTC. Its translation: CASSESPGVQETQYF.

The chain recombines TRBV20-1 with TRBJ1-1, with a possible D match to TRBD1 (5 bases). The ends were cut back, 7 bases at V and 1 base at J, with 19 bases in the middle. CDR3 size: 15 residues. The germline V gene has CDR1 DFQATT and CDR2 SNEGSKA (reference sequence). The CDR3 here is CSGARGIPPNTEAFF. For the CDR3, the DNA is TGCAGTGGGGCTCGGGGCATTCCCCCGAACACTGAAGCTTTCTTT.

This clonotype was seen many times. V is TRBV7-3 and J is TRBJ2-1; D unclear. The V gene's germline CDR1 is SGHTA and CDR2 FQGTGA. The CDR3 runs 15 residues. Trimming cost V 5 bases and J 0 bases, with 11 bases left between them. The CDR3 DNA is TGTGCCAGCAGCCAACACCCCAGCTCCTACAATGAGCAGTTCTTC. Encoded protein: CASSQHPSSYNEQFF. Full variable domain (remainder filled in from reference TRBV7-3 and TRBJ2-1): GAGVSQTPSNKVTEKGKYVELRCDPISGHTALYWYRQSLGQGPEFLIYFQGTGAADDSGLPNDRFFAVRPEGSVSTLKIQRTERGDSAVYLCASSQHPSSYNEQFFGPGTRLTVL.

This clonotype was picked up many times. The chain combines TRBV7-2 with TRBJ2-7, with TRBD1 matching over 7 bases. Germline V gene data show CDR1 as SGHTA and CDR2 as FQGNSA. V was clipped by 1 base and J by 4 bases; unmatched bases: 10. This CDR3 contains 16 residues. The CDR3 nucleotides are TGTGCCAGCAGCTTAGAGGCCGGTCAGGGGGTATACGAGCAGTACTTC. This encodes CASSLEAGQGVYEQYF.

The chain couples TRBV28 to TRBJ1-5; D remains unclear. Between the trimmed V and J ends, which lost 5 bases and 2 bases, there was a span of 22 bases. The CDR3 has 18 residues. CDR1 is MDHEN, CDR2 SYDVKM, per germline. CDR3 DNA sequence: TGTGCCAGCAGTGATCAGGACCTTGCCCTTTTAGGCAATCAGCCCCAGCATTTT. The encoded protein is CASSDQDLALLGNQPQHF.

In its sample, this clonotype was seen a few times. The rearrangement joins TRBV6-6 to TRBJ2-3; D is ambiguous. CDR1 and CDR2 (germline): MNHNY, SVGAGI (reference sequence). The V end was cut by 0 bases, the J end by 3 bases, with 10 bases between. The CDR3 extends over 15 amino acids. CDR3 in amino acids: CASSYSGLETDTQYF. The DNA of the CDR3 is TGTGCCAGCAGTTACTCGGGGTTAGAGACAGATACGCAGTATTTT.

In its sample, this clonotype was seen many times. One end of the junction varies from germline; a read error may be responsible. V usage is TRBV5-1 and J usage is TRBJ1-1; D unclear. The CDR3 sequence is 12 residues long. Germline V gene lookup returns CDR1 SGHRS and CDR2 YFSETQ. The CDR3 DNA reads as TGTGCCAGCAGCTTAGCGAACACTGAAGCTTTCTTT. Translation gives CASSLANTEAFF.

The rearrangement joins TRBV7-6 to TRBJ1-4; possible D gene TRBD1, 6 bases. V shed 5 bases and J shed 7 bases, with 14 bases lying between them. CDR1 is SGHVS and CDR2 is FNYEAQ in the germline V gene. This CDR3 has 14 residues. The CDR3 region has the DNA TGTGCCAGCAGCCCTCAGGGGTTTTCTGAAAAACTGTTTTTT. Translating gives CASSPQGFSEKLFF.

This clonotype was found once. Compared with germline, one end of the junction differs, possibly owing to a read error. The rearrangement joins TRBV11-1 to TRBJ1-6, with no clear D. Germline loops: CDR1 SGHAT, CDR2 FQDESV (reference sequence). The CDR3 loop spans 13 amino acids. This CDR3 reads CASSSRGSPPLQF. The CDR3 nucleotides read TGTGCCAGCAGCTCGCGGGGATCTCCACCCCTCCAATTT.

This clonotype was counted only a few times. CDR3 region: CAISDRISPLHF. The CDR3 coding sequence is TGTGCCATCAGTGACCGTATCTCACCCCTCCACTTT. This chain connects TRBV10-3 to TRBJ1-6; D gene ambiguous. Trimming stripped 3 bases from V and 10 bases from J, with 7 bases between. Germline CDR1 is ENHRY and CDR2 is SYGVKD. This CDR3 region has 12 residues.

This clonotype was picked up a small number of times. In DNA, the CDR3 is TGTGCCAGCAACGGGGGCATGAACACTGAAGCTTTCTTT. Amino acid sequence: CASNGGMNTEAFF. The chain is built from TRBV28 and TRBJ1-1; D possibly corresponds to TRBD1 (6 bases). This CDR3 has 13 residues. CDR1 is MDHEN and CDR2 is SYDVKM in the germline V gene. The V end lost 7 bases, the J end lost 0 bases, and 9 bases lay between the germline ends.

The chain combines TRBV28 with TRBJ2-3; D might be TRBD2 (7 bases). Germline assignment: CDR1 MDHEN and CDR2 SYDVKM. The CDR3 contains 16 residues. Trimming pared 3 bases from V and 4 bases from J, leaving 17 bases between. This CDR3 is CASSFVSGGAADTQYF. CDR3 coding DNA: TGTGCCAGCAGTTTCGTAAGTGGGGGGGCGGCAGATACGCAGTATTTT. Together with reference TRBV28 and TRBJ2-3, the CDR3 gives the full variable domain: DVKVTQSSRYLVKRTGEKVFLECVQDMDHENMFWYRQDPGLGLRLIYFSYDVKMKEKGDIPEGYSVSREKKERFSLILESASTNQTSMYLCASSFVSGGAADTQYFGPGTRLTVL.